This T cell receptor beta chain was identified during a study of T-cell reconstitution after alpha-beta-depleted transplantation in children. This clonotype was picked up a small number of times. The CDR3 length is 12 residues. Between the trimmed V and J ends, which lost 8 bases and 6 bases, there was a span of 15 bases. Per the germline V gene, CDR1 is DFQATT and CDR2 is SNEGSKA (reference sequence). The authors prepared the TCRbeta library with unique molecular identifiers. Each CDR3 protein is one row after TCRdb ran MiXCR on the PCR reads. The sample includes about 980,000 distinct CDR3 sequences, about 29% of them seen just once.

The source material was PBMCs, mostly from graft donor cells, sampled 360 days after TCRalphabeta/CD19-depleted stem cell transplant. The sequence derives from a boy in the first two years of life who had a stem cell transplant for SCID, so the T cells may come from the graft donor. The rearrangement links TRBV20-1 to TRBJ2-3; D may be TRBD2 (6 bases). The CDR3 nucleotides are TGCAGTACCGGGAGACTTGCGGATACGCAGTATTTT. Translating it yields CSTGRLADTQYF.